This T cell receptor beta chain was documented in a study of HIV-infected patients and healthy controls. For the study at large: In most of the 16 patients, CD4 counts climbed slightly after three months but remained subnormal. General study points: CDR3 sharing between individuals was lower in HIV-infected patients than in healthy controls.

Antiretroviral therapy had run roughly three months, about 14 weeks, before follow-up blood collection. Whole blood was used without fractionation, so all unsorted peripheral T cells were included. This clonotype was seen at least ten times. As yet, its antigen is unknown. The germline V gene has CDR1 MNHEY and CDR2 SVGAGI. This CDR3 region has 14 residues. V was clipped by 5 bases and J by 5 bases; unmatched bases: 6. Reverse transcription used around 540 ng RNA and constant-region primers for alpha and beta. Separate chain-specific third strand synthesis with multiplexing indices produced the alpha and beta libraries. Ligation attached cDNA to a 5' RACE adapter that carried a random hexamer and SP2 site. TCRdb processed the 5' RACE reads anew with MiXCR; each CDR3 protein has one entry. The data show about 5,700 distinct CDR3 sequences, 7.5% to 10% seen once.

V gene TRBV6-5 combines with J gene TRBJ2-7; TRBD2 matches at 10 bases. The clonotype originates from an adult with HIV infection. Sequencing was performed on blood, taken during antiretroviral therapy. The CDR3 DNA reads TGTGCCAGCAGTGGGGGACTAGCGCCCGACGAGCAGTACTTC. Amino acids: CASSGGLAPDEQYF.